This T cell receptor beta chain emerged from a study of lymphopenia after photon versus proton radiotherapy. This clone was recorded once. What it binds is unknown. Germline CDR1 and CDR2: GTSNPN and SVGIG (reference sequence). The CDR3 loop spans 14 amino acids. V shed 0 bases and J 7 bases; nucleotides not matched to a gene: 8. Some clones are missing from TCRdb's copy, which holds only in-frame ones; the method was immunoSEQ multiplex PCR. The data hold approximately 16,000 clones, with 85% to 90% observed a single time. Overall study results and limits: Oligoclonal CD8+ Temra expansion after nadir drove photon patients' diversity drop.

This receptor was taken from a man aged 65-85 years with pancreatic cancer. The specimen was peripheral blood, collected from a patient treated with proton-based radiotherapy. The chain recombines TRBV30 with TRBJ2-7; the match to TRBD1 covers 8 bases. The CDR3 coding sequence is TGTGCCTGGAGTGTTCGGCAGGGGGCTTGGGAGCAGTACTTC. Translating it yields CAWSVRQGAWEQYF.